Below, one TCR beta chain is given with its context. This clone has only one observation. Its antigen remains undetermined. No base qualities exist here, and no much larger clone lies one base off it. The sample is drawn from a study of blood T cell repertoires in COVID-19 (dated by TCRdb to 2019 to 2021). Broadly, across the study: The collaborator samples originated in the United States, Italy and Spain and spanned the acute and convalescent phases of COVID-19. The material from the prospective study consisted of cDNA or gDNA derived from T cells, B-cell-depleted T cells, or PBMCs. Deeply sampled blood TCRbeta repertoires from subjects exposed to, actively infected with, or recovered from COVID-19 were included in the dataset. The repertoires were made available in a free public database intended to serve as a resource for research on the immune response to SARS-CoV-2. The samples were drawn from the first 160 participants of the ongoing ImmuneRACE study and from 1,254 subjects provided by 6 global collaborators. Nearly every sample came with metadata listing a de-identified subject ID, COVID-19 status, age in years and sex. Where available, HLA class I and class II types were obtained from metadata supplied by the sample provider rather than from assay-based typing. What the work shows at the level of the full study, not this receptor alone: How much clinical and demographic metadata was included differed by source and by participant, and the metadata was provided uncurated.

Sequences LGHDT (CDR1) and YNNKEL (CDR2) are obtained from the germline V gene (reference sequence). The CDR3 goes from the cysteine to the phenylalanine over 13 residues. Of the read, only the CDR3 DNA is kept; its 39 bases are in frame from base 1. The V end loses 3 bases and the J end loses 7 bases, and a stretch of 12 bases separates them. TCRbeta CDR3 regions were amplified from genomic DNA by means of the immunoSEQ Assay, a bias-controlled multiplex PCR. The original methods were these. The number of nucleated cells in each sample was estimated by amplification of reference gene primers within the assay. To quantify the absolute abundance of each unique TCRbeta CDR3 rearrangement, sequence reads were collapsed and filtered. For each sample, productive Simpson clonality was calculated by taking the square root of Simpson's diversity index across productive rearrangements. TCRdb retrieved this table from immuneACCESS and kept in-frame rearrangements only. Not all clones are present; in checked studies, unresolved V genes account for under half, and no reason is known for the remainder. Clone size and the V and J calls come from that table; the DNA yielded D and trimming. This sample lists fewer than 200,000 clones; approximately 80% were detected once. Over 1.5% of the sample comes from the top ten.

The collaborating institutions used their own protocols to collect whole blood in K2EDTA tubes. For TCRbeta analysis, collaborator samples were shipped as frozen whole blood, as isolated PBMCs, or as DNA extracted from either sample type. The sequencing input was peripheral blood. This chain is built from TRBV3-1 (or the pseudogene TRBV3-2) and TRBJ1-2; TRBD1 might be the D gene, on 5 matching bases. This receptor was obtained from a human donor in a cohort sampled during active COVID-19. Read as DNA, the sequence is TGTGCCAGCAGCCACGGGCAGGGTGTTGGCTACACCTTC. Its protein is CASSHGQGVGYTF.